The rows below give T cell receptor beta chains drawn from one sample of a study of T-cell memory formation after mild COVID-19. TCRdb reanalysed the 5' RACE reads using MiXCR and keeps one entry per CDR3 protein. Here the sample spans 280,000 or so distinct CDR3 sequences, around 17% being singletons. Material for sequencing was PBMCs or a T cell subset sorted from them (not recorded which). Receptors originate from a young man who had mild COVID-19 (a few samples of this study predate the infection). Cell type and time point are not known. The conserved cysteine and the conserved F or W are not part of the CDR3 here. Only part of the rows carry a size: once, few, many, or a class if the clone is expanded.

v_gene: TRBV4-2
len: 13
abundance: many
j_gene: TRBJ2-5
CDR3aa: ASSQDSGGAETQY

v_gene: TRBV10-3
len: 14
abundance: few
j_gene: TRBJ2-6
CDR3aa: AISGTSGAGANVLT

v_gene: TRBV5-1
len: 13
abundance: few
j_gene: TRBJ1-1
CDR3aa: ASRPLGNGNTEAF

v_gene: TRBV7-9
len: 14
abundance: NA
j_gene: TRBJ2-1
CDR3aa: ASSLGLAGGLGEQF

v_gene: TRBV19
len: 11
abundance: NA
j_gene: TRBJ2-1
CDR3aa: ASSTGGRTEQF

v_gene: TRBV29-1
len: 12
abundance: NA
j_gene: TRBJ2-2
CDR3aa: SVEQGPGTGELF

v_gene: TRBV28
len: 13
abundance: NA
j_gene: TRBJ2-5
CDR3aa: ASSLFSGGQRTQY

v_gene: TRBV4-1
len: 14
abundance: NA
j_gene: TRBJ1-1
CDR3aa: ASSQDPGRPSGEAF

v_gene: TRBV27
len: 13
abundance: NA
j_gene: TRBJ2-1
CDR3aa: ASISLTSLDNEQF

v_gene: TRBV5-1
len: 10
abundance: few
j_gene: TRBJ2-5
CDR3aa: ASSLDHETQY

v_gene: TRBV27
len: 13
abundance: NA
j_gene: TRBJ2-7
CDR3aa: ASSLGAGGFNEQY

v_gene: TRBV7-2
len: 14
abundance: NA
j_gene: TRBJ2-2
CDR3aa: ASSAWGQGASGELF

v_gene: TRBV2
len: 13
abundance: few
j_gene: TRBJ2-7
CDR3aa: ASSSWGGEEGEQY

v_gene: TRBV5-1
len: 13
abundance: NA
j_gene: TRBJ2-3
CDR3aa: ASSYRTERSDTQY

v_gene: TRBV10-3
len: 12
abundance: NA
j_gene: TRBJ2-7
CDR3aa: AISDRDSSYEQY

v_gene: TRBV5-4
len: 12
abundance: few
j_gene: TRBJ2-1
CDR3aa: ASSQGQEYNEQF

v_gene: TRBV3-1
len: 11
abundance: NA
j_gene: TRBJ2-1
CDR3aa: ASSHTSPDEQF

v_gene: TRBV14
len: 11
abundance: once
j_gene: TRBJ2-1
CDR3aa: ASSQGGAGGQF

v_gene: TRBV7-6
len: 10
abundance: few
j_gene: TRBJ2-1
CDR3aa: ASSFSSAEQF

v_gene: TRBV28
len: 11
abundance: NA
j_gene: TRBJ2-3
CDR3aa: ASSRRLGDTQY

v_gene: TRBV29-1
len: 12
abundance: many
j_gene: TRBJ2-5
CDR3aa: SVEMTGHQETQY

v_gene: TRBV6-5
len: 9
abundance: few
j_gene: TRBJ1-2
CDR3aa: ASSSRGGYT

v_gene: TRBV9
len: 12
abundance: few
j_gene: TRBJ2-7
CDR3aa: ASSTRGLFYEQY

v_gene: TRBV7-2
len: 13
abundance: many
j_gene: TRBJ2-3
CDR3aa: ASSLGQGGGDTQY

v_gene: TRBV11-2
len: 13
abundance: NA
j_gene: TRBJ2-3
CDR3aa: ASSSTGGLVDTQY

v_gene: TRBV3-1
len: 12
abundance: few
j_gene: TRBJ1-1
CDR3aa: ASSPMWGLTEAF

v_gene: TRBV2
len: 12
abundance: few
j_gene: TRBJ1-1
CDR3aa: ASSPGQTNTEAF

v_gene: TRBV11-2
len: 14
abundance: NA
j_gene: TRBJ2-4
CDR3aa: ASSNRDSLAKNIQY

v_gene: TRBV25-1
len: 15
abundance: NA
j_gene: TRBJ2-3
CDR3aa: ASSEYRPRTGGDTQY

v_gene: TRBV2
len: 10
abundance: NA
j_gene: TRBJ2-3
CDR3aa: ASGYHTDTQY

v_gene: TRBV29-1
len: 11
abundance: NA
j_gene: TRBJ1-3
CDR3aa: SVWGSAGNTIY

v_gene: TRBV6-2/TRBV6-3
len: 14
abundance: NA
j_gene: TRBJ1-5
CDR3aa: ASSHRRVGGNQPQH

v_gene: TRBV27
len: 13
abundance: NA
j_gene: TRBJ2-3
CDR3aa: ASSFWARRADTQY

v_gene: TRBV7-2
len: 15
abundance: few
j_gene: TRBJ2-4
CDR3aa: ASSPTLGDGSKNIQY

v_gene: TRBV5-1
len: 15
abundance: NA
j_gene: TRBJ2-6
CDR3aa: ASSLSQGSTGANVLT

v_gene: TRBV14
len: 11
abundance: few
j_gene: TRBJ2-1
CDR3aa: ASSQVGDNEQF

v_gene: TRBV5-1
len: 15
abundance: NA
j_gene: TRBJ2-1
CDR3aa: ASSPMTSGGGYNEQF

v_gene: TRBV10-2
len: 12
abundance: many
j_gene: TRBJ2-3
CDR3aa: ASTATGGTDTQY

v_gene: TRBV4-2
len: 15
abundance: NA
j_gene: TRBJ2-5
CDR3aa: ASSQAGAGGYQETQY

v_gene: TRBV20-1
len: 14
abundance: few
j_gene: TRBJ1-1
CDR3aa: SAKKPIGQGATEAF

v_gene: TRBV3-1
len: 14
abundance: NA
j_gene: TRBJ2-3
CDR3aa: ASSQVRAAGTDTQY

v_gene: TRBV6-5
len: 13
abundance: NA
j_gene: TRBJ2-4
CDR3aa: ASSRGTGAKNIQY

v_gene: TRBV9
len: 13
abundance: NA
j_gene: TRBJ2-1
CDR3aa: ASSVQPASYNEQF

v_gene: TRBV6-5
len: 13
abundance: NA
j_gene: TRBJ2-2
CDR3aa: ASSYSGGNTGELF

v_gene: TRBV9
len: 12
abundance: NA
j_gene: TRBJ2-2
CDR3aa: ASSSKGSTGELF

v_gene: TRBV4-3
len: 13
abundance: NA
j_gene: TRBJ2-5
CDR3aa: ASSQLAGGGETQY

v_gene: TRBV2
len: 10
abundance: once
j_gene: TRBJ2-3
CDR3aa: ASSIIPDTQY

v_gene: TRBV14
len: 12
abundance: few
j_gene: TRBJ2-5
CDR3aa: ASSPSRGLETQY